This record concerns one TCR beta chain sequence. Between the trimmed V and J ends, which lost 1 base and 1 base, there was a span of 11 bases. This CDR3 contains 16 residues. CDR1 is KGHSH, CDR2 LQKENI, per germline. This sample is drawn from a study of T cell responses to AZD1222 COVID-19 vaccine. Sequencing used immunoSEQ multiplex PCR; TCRdb keeps in-frame clones, though not all of them. The table shows roughly 170,000 clones, with 90% to 95% occurring only once. Sequenced material: peripheral blood, taken on day 0 of AZD1222 vaccination. The J gene is TRBJ2-4, the V gene TRBV18; a possible D gene is TRBD2 (6 bases). The receptor was derived from an adult in good health. CDR3 sequence reads: CASSPQGGAAKNIQYF. The CDR3 nucleotides are TGTGCCAGCTCACCACAGGGCGGGGCGGCCAAAAACATTCAGTACTTC. Looking up the rest from reference TRBV18 and TRBJ2-4 gives the full variable domain: NAGVMQNPRHLVRRRGQEARLRCSPMKGHSHVYWYRQLPEEGLKFMVYLQKENIIDESGMPKERFSAEFPKEGPSILRIQQVVRGDSAAYFCASSPQGGAAKNIQYFGAGTRLSVL.